One sample yielded the 5 T cell receptor beta chains listed below, sequenced in a study of T cells in Graves' hyperthyroidism and ophthalmopathy. It was RNA transcripts that yielded the amplified TCR beta CDR3 regions. First-round RT-PCR of the TCR CDR3 relied on the HTBI primer set. A single record per CDR3 protein comes from TCRdb applying MiXCR to the multiplex PCR reads. Among roughly 250,000 distinct CDR3 sequences listed, about a sixth were seen once. Sequenced sample: blood. The receptors were gathered from a woman aged 18-35 years with Graves' ophthalmopathy.

The chain has TRBV25-1 and TRBJ1-2, with 10 nucleotides matching TRBD1. V lost 3 bases and J lost 8; bases outside the gene matches: 9. CDR1 and CDR2 (germline): MGHDK, SYGVNS. The CDR3 contains 15 residues. CDR3 in DNA: TGTGCCAGCAGTGACCCAAGACAGGGGGCGAGGGGCTACACCTTC. Translation gives CASSDPRQGARGYTF.

This clonotype occurred many times. This chain joins TRBV5-1 and TRBJ2-3, with D maybe TRBD2 (6 bases). The CDR3 has 16 amino acids. In germline, CDR1 is SGHRS, CDR2 YFSETQ. V gave up 5 bases and J gave up 3 bases, with 19 bases separating them. As DNA, the CDR3 is TGCGCCAGCAGGACCCAAATTAGCGGAAGTACAGATACGCAGTATTTT. Translation: CASRTQISGSTDTQYF.

In its sample, this clonotype was seen many times. The rearrangement links TRBV30 to TRBJ1-1; D is unresolved. This CDR3 contains 12 residues. The V and J ends lost 0 bases and 0 bases respectively, with 2 bases between them. Germline V lookup: CDR1 GTSNPN, CDR2 SVGIG (reference sequence). As DNA, the CDR3 is TGTGCCTGGAGTGTACTGAACACTGAAGCTTTCTTT. Translation: CAWSVLNTEAFF.

This clonotype has a handful of counts. This may be a read error: a much more frequent sequence differs by one nucleotide. This sequence joins TRBV2 and TRBJ2-5, with a tentative D call TRBD2 (6 bases). V was cut by 6 bases and J by 3 bases, with 20 bases left in between. The CDR3 extends over 16 amino acids. Per germline, CDR1 SNHLY and CDR2 FYNNEI. This chain's CDR3 is CASRIRGSGGEETQYF. The CDR3 DNA reads as TGTGCCAGCAGAATCCGGGGCTCCGGGGGTGAAGAGACCCAGTACTTC.

The chain has TRBV6-2 or TRBV6-3 and TRBJ1-5; 11 bases are shared with TRBD1. The CDR3 runs to 16 residues. CDR1 is MNHEY and CDR2 is SVGEGT in the germline V gene. The V and J ends lost 6 bases and 7 bases, in that order; junction bases with no gene match: 11. DNA for the CDR3: TGTGCCAGCAGACGGGGGACAGGGGGAAGTCGGCAGCCCCAGCATTTT. This gives the protein CASRRGTGGSRQPQHF.